These 30 T cell receptor beta chains came from one sample sequenced in a study of T cell changes during pregnancy in multiple sclerosis (dated by TCRdb to the late 2010s). Library preparation used the immunoSEQ multiplex PCR assay. Held by TCRdb, this immuneACCESS table contains in-frame sequences only and omits some clones. Under half of the omission traces to an unresolved V gene where checked; the cause of the rest is unknown. The sample table lists around 30,000 clones, approximately 94% of them with a count of one. The leading ten clones occupy approximately 5.3% of the sample. The sequenced sample was CD8+ T cells from peripheral blood mononuclear cells, obtained before pregnancy. Source of these receptors: a female donor with multiple sclerosis, enrolled in a pregnancy study.

The chain is built from TRBV27 and TRBJ2-7; no firm D call. Trimming pared 2 bases from V and 0 bases from J, leaving 8 bases between. This CDR3 has 14 residues. Germline CDR1 and CDR2: MNHEY and SMNVEV (reference sequence). The CDR3 DNA is TGTGCCAGCAGTTTAGGGCTCCACTCCTACGAGCAGTACTTC. Its protein product is CASSLGLHSYEQYF.

V gene TRBV27 combines with J gene TRBJ1-2; TRBD1 matches at 8 bases. This CDR3 is built from 16 residues. The junction had 8 bases not matched to a gene; V was cut back by 4 bases and J by 1 base. Germline V gene data show CDR1 as MNHEY and CDR2 as SMNVEV (reference sequence). For the CDR3, the DNA is TGTGCCAGCAGTTCGTCTTGGACAGGGAGTAACTATGGCTACACCTTC. Translated: CASSSSWTGSNYGYTF.

This chain connects TRBV27 to TRBJ1-2, with D possibly TRBD1 on 5 matching bases. This CDR3 contains 12 residues. Trimming shortened V by 6 bases and J by 8 bases, and 13 bases separated the two germline ends. Germline loops: CDR1 MNHEY, CDR2 SMNVEV (reference sequence). In nucleotides, the CDR3 is TGTGCCAGCAGCACCCTCGGGGGGGGCTACACCTTC. Amino acids: CASSTLGGGYTF.

V and J are TRBV4-3 and TRBJ1-1, with TRBD1 identical over 9 bases. Trimming removed 2 bases from V and 5 bases from J; junction bases left unmatched: 6. This CDR3 is built from 15 residues. The V gene's germline CDR1 is LGHNA and CDR2 YSLEER. CDR3 sequence reads: CASSQMDRGGTEAFF. CDR3 nucleotides: TGCGCCAGCAGCCAAATGGACAGGGGAGGAACTGAAGCTTTCTTT.

This clone was observed a single time. The V gene is TRBV27, the J gene TRBJ1-2, with 9 bases fitting TRBD1. Germline lookup yields CDR1 MNHEY and CDR2 SMNVEV (reference sequence). V lost 4 bases, J lost 4 bases, and 10 bases stayed unmatched. There are 16 residues in the CDR3. The CDR3 DNA sequence: TGTGCCAGCAGTTCGGGACAGGGTCGGGTTTTCTATGGCTACACCTTC. This encodes CASSSGQGRVFYGYTF.

This sequence joins TRBV2 and TRBJ2-2; no firm D call. V lost 4 bases, J lost 1 base, and 7 bases lay in between. The length of the CDR3 is 14 residues. Per germline, CDR1 SNHLY and CDR2 FYNNEI. The chain's CDR3 is CASSVLENTGELFF. In nucleotides, the CDR3 is TGTGCCAGCAGTGTGTTAGAGAACACCGGGGAGCTGTTTTTT.

About this clone: A far larger clone lies a single base away; this is likely a read error. The rearrangement joins TRBV4-1 to TRBJ1-2; 7 nucleotides agree with TRBD1. Germline values: CDR1 MGHRA, CDR2 YSYEKL. CDR3 length: 14 amino acids. Trimming at V came to 2 bases and at J to 11 bases, leaving 11 bases not matched to a gene. The CDR3 nucleotides read TGCGCCAGCAGCCAAAATCGGCTCACAGGGGAGTACACCTTC. It is translated as CASSQNRLTGEYTF.

The chain has TRBV19 and TRBJ1-5; D gene ambiguous. Trimming took off 10 bases at V and 0 bases at J, with 16 bases between the two ends. This CDR3 is 15 amino acids long. CDR1 and CDR2 from the germline V gene are LNHDA and SQIVND (reference sequence). As DNA, the CDR3 is TGTGCCACTAACTACTTTCTAAATAGCAATCAGCCCCAGCATTTT. This encodes CATNYFLNSNQPQHF.

The CDR3 reads CASSIGLLGEQYF. In DNA, the CDR3 is TGTGCCAGTAGTATTGGGTTATTGGGCGAGCAGTACTTC. The chain carries TRBV19 and TRBJ2-5, with unresolved D. TRBJ2-7 matches the DNA end more closely, so the J call is doubtful. The CDR3 length is 13 residues. Germline lookup yields CDR1 LNHDA and CDR2 SQIVND (reference sequence).

As regards this clone: One junction end does not reproduce the germline sequence, and a read error may be involved. CDR3 nucleotide sequence: TGTGCCAGCCGTGAGTACAGGGGCGTAGGCTATGGCTACACCTTC. It codes for CASREYRGVGYGYTF. J is TRBJ1-2 and V is TRBV2; TRBD1 matches 7 bases. The CDR3 is 15 amino acids. CDR1 SNHLY and CDR2 FYNNEI come from the germline V gene.

The chain is built from TRBV28 and TRBJ1-5; maybe TRBD1 (5 bases). The CDR3 spans 14 residues. CDR1 MDHEN and CDR2 SYDVKM come from the germline V gene. V was cut by 5 bases and J by 7 bases, with 15 bases left in between. The CDR3 nucleotides read TGTGCCAGCAGTCTTAGTATGGGGCGGCAGCCCCAGCATTTT. Amino acids: CASSLSMGRQPQHF.

The rearrangement links TRBV6-4 to TRBJ1-4, with a weak D call TRBD1 (5 bases). The CDR3 runs 16 residues. Germline V CDR1 and CDR2: MRHNA, SNTAGT. Trimming cost V 0 bases and J 10 bases, with 18 bases left between them. As DNA, the CDR3 is TGTGCCAGCAGTGACTCGGCTATAGGGGCCCGACGAAAACTGTTTTTT. Amino acids: CASSDSAIGARRKLFF.

The chain uses TRBV27 and TRBJ1-4, with 7 bases fitting TRBD1. Germline V gene data show CDR1 as MNHEY and CDR2 as SMNVEV (reference sequence). The trim removed 6 bases at V and 8 bases at J, leaving 6 bases unmatched. The CDR3 is made up of 13 amino acids. The CDR3 spells CASRGRGDEKLFF. As DNA, the CDR3 is TGTGCCAGCAGGGGCAGGGGGGACGAAAAACTGTTTTTT.

This rearrangement joins TRBV15 to TRBJ2-3; D possibly corresponds to TRBD2 (5 bases). V was trimmed by 3 bases and J by 0 bases, leaving 10 bases between them. Germline-derived CDR1 and CDR2 are LNHNV and YYDKDF (reference sequence). The CDR3 is 15 residues long. CDR3 residues: CATSRSRGSTDTQYF. CDR3 DNA: TGTGCCACCAGCAGGTCCCGGGGAAGCACAGATACGCAGTATTTT. Variable domain in full (rest from reference TRBV15 and TRBJ2-3): DAMVIQNPRYQVTQFGKPVTLSCSQTLNHNVMYWYQQKSSQAPKLLFHYYDKDFNNEADTPDNFQSRRPNTSFCFLDIRSPGLGDTAMYLCATSRSRGSTDTQYFGPGTRLTVL.

The chain employs TRBV7-8 and TRBJ2-7, with D perhaps TRBD2 (6 bases). Germline assignment: CDR1 SGHVS and CDR2 FQNEAQ. V lost 1 base, J lost 3 bases, and 16 bases lay in between. The CDR3 is 16 amino acids. CDR3 region: CASSLVDGGNYYEQYF. The CDR3 DNA sequence: TGTGCCAGCAGCTTAGTTGATGGGGGGAACTACTACGAGCAGTACTTC.

The V gene is TRBV7-9, the J gene TRBJ2-7, with a possible D match to TRBD2 (5 bases). The CDR3 contains 16 residues. V lost 0 bases, J lost 0 bases, and 12 bases lay in between. CDR1 and CDR2 from the germline V gene are SEHNR and FQNEAQ (reference sequence). DNA for the CDR3: TGTGCCAGCAGCTTAGCGAGGGAGACCGGCTCCTACGAGCAGTACTTC. It codes for CASSLARETGSYEQYF.

The chain joins TRBV18 to TRBJ2-7, with D uncertain. With 6 bases removed from V and 4 bases from J, the gap between germline ends came to 19 bases. Looked up from germline, CDR1 is KGHSH and CDR2 is LQKENI. The CDR3 has 15 amino acids. Here the CDR3 reads CASSPYPQLEYEQYF. The DNA of the CDR3 is TGTGCCAGCTCCCCCTATCCCCAGCTAGAATACGAGCAGTACTTC.

The chain couples TRBV15 to TRBJ1-5; no clear D. This CDR3 region has 15 residues. V gave up 5 bases and J gave up 1 base, with 12 bases separating them. Germline V lookup: CDR1 LNHNV, CDR2 YYDKDF (reference sequence). CDR3 loop: CATSSRGGSNQPQHF. The CDR3 bases are TGTGCCACCAGCTCTCGGGGAGGGAGCAATCAGCCCCAGCATTTT.

V and J are TRBV4-1 and TRBJ2-7, with D unclear. Germline-derived CDR1 and CDR2 are MGHRA and YSYEKL. This CDR3 contains 12 residues. Trimming stripped 0 bases from V and 4 bases from J, with 4 bases between. CDR3 sequence: CASSQDMYEQYF. The CDR3 DNA reads TGCGCCAGCAGCCAAGATATGTACGAGCAGTACTTC.

The chain joins TRBV4-2 to TRBJ2-1; a weak D match, TRBD2 (6 bases). From germline, CDR1 is LGHNA and CDR2 YNFKEQ. V was shortened by 0 bases and J by 4 bases, with 10 bases between the two germline ends. CDR3 length: 15 amino acids. DNA of the CDR3: TGTGCCAGCAGCCAAGAGCAGGCGGGGTACAATGAGCAGTTCTTC. This encodes CASSQEQAGYNEQFF.

The chain carries TRBV27 and TRBJ2-3, with TRBD1 as a possible D gene (6 bases). This CDR3 has 16 amino acids. Germline V gene sequence: CDR1 MNHEY, CDR2 SMNVEV (reference sequence). V was shortened by 3 bases and J by 4 bases, with 17 bases between the two germline ends. CDR3 in amino acids: CASSLRTGQPPDTQYF. As DNA, the CDR3 is TGTGCCAGCAGTTTGAGGACCGGACAGCCTCCAGATACGCAGTATTTT.

A remark on this clone: The sample has other DNA sequences that encode this CDR3 too. V usage is TRBV4-3 and J usage is TRBJ2-7; D may be TRBD1 (6 bases). This CDR3 is 14 amino acids long. CDR1 is LGHNA and CDR2 is YSLEER in the germline V gene. V lost 0 bases and J 7 bases, leaving 13 bases between the germline ends. CDR3 loop: CASSQDRGNYEQYF. The CDR3 bases are TGCGCCAGCAGCCAAGACAGGGGAAACTATGAGCAGTACTTC.

This clone was counted only a few times. The J gene is TRBJ2-7, the V gene TRBV4-1, with D perhaps matching TRBD1 (6 bases). The CDR3 has 15 residues. Germline V gene lookup returns CDR1 MGHRA and CDR2 YSYEKL. V was cut by 0 bases and J by 0 bases, with 9 bases left in between. CDR3 sequence (DNA): TGCGCCAGCAGCCAAGATTGGGGGCTCTCCTACGAGCAGTACTTC. Its translation: CASSQDWGLSYEQYF.

The chain is built from TRBV28 and TRBJ2-7, with D tentatively TRBD2 (6 bases). This CDR3 is 13 amino acids long. From germline, CDR1 is MDHEN and CDR2 SYDVKM. V lost 3 bases to trimming and J lost 6 bases, with 12 bases between them. CDR3 bases: TGTGCCAGCAGTTTTCGAGTGGGAGGCGAGCAGTACTTC. It codes for CASSFRVGGEQYF.

The rearrangement links TRBV5-1 to TRBJ1-2; TRBD1 matches at 10 bases. Losses at the gene ends were 2 bases for V and 2 bases for J; bases not matched to a gene: 12. CDR3 length: 18 amino acids. CDR1 SGHRS and CDR2 YFSETQ come from the germline V gene. CDR3 in DNA: TGCGCCAGCAGCTTCGACAATGACAGGGGGCTGGGAAACTATGGCTACACCTTC. Translation gives CASSFDNDRGLGNYGYTF.

The V call is TRBV4-1, the J call TRBJ1-2; 7 bases are a match to TRBD1. Looked up from germline, CDR1 is MGHRA and CDR2 is YSYEKL. The CDR3 runs to 15 residues. Unmatched junction bases numbered 7, after V lost 1 base and J lost 5 bases. CDR3 nucleotide sequence: TGCGCCAGCAGCCAAGGCGCTACAGGGGCTTATGGCTACACCTTC. This translates into CASSQGATGAYGYTF.

The chain recombines TRBV19 with TRBJ2-7, with TRBD1 matching 10 bases. V shed 5 bases, J shed 3 bases, and the junction held 4 bases outside the gene matches. The germline gives CDR1 LNHDA, CDR2 SQIVND (reference sequence). This CDR3 is built from 14 residues. For the CDR3, the DNA is TGTGCCAGTAGTTCGACAGGGGGCTACTACGAGCAGTACTTC. Its translation: CASSSTGGYYEQYF.

This chain's CDR3 is CASRGGGYTF. DNA for the CDR3: TGTGCCAGCAGGGGGGGTGGCTACACCTTC. The chain employs TRBV2 and TRBJ1-2; TRBD1 is a possible D gene (5 bases). Trimming pared 6 bases from V and 7 bases from J, leaving 6 bases between. The CDR3 extends over 10 amino acids. Germline CDR1 SNHLY, CDR2 FYNNEI.

The chain uses TRBV13 and TRBJ1-2; the D gene is possibly TRBD1 (6 bases). V was pared by 1 base and J by 8 bases, with 17 bases between. This CDR3 spans 15 amino acids. CDR1 is PRHDT, CDR2 FYEKMQ, per germline (reference sequence). CDR3 residues: CASSLDGGALRGYTF. The CDR3 DNA reads as TGTGCCAGCAGCTTAGACGGGGGGGCCCTCCGGGGCTACACCTTC. Supplemented by reference TRBV13 and TRBJ1-2, the full variable domain reads AAGVIQSPRHLIKEKRETATLKCYPIPRHDTVYWYQQGPGQDPQFLISFYEKMQSDKGSIPDRFSAQQFSDYHSELNMSSLELGDSALYFCASSLDGGALRGYTFGSGTRLTVV.

The V and J genes are TRBV7-9 and TRBJ1-2; 11 bases match TRBD1. After removal of 0 bases from V and 5 bases from J, the junction contained 5 bases not matched to a gene. Germline loops: CDR1 SEHNR, CDR2 FQNEAQ (reference sequence). CDR3 length: 16 residues. The CDR3 DNA is TGTGCCAGCAGCTTAGCGCTGGACAGGGGGCGATATGGCTACACCTTC. It yields the protein CASSLALDRGRYGYTF.